Listed here are 29 T cell receptor beta chains from one sample, sequenced in a study of a mutant IDH1 vaccine in newly diagnosed glioma (dated by TCRdb to about 2021). Read against the paper, the sample's time point label means: week 11, during vaccination. Each vaccine dose was 300 ug of a 20-mer mutant IDH1 peptide in Montanide, given subcutaneously with topical imiquimod. Their target antigens are unknown. Libraries were built with the immunoSEQ multiplex PCR assay. TCRdb mirrors the immuneACCESS table, restricted to in-frame sequences. Some clones are absent from its copies; in checked studies, under half trace to an unresolved V gene, and the reason for the others is unknown. Here the sample has 30,000 to 40,000 clones; 65% to 85% occur a single time. The ten largest clones capture 2% to 2.5% of the sample. The sample in question was PBMCs, obtained from a glioma patient whose treatment included an IDH1 peptide vaccine. These receptors were obtained from a man between 35 and 55 years old with glioma.

This chain connects TRBV15 to TRBJ2-3, with D tentatively TRBD2 (6 bases). This CDR3 has 19 residues. Trimming left V 0 bases short and J 0 bases short, with 19 bases between. Germline V CDR1 and CDR2: LNHNV, YYDKDF (reference sequence). Here the CDR3 reads CATSRDYRGGSASTDTQYF. The CDR3, as DNA: TGTGCCACCAGCAGAGATTATAGGGGAGGCAGTGCTAGCACAGATACGCAGTATTTT.

This clone showed up just once. This chain joins TRBV5-4 and TRBJ2-7, with TRBD2 as a possible D gene (5 bases). The V gene lost 0 bases and the J gene lost 4 bases, with 11 bases spanning the gap. The CDR3 runs to 14 residues. CDR1 is SGHNT, CDR2 YYREEE, per germline (reference sequence). The CDR3 DNA follows: TGTGCCAGCAGCTTGGCTCAGCGGTCGTACGAGCAGTACTTC. Protein sequence: CASSLAQRSYEQYF.

J is TRBJ1-1 and V is TRBV29-1, with D tentatively TRBD1 (5 bases). V was pared by 4 bases and J by 1 base, with 19 bases between. Germline-derived CDR1 and CDR2 are SQVTM and ANQGSEA. The CDR3 length is 16 residues. The CDR3 loop reads CSVAALPLGQNTEAFF. CDR3 nucleotides: TGCAGCGTTGCCGCACTACCCCTCGGACAGAACACTGAAGCTTTCTTT.

The rearrangement links TRBV14 to TRBJ2-1; perhaps TRBD2 as D (6 bases). Germline values: CDR1 SGHDN, CDR2 FVKESK. This CDR3 contains 15 residues. V was clipped by 4 bases and J by 10 bases, with 20 bases between them. CDR3: CASSRREKGTAEQFF. The DNA for the CDR3 is TGTGCCAGCAGCCGACGGGAGAAAGGGACGGCAGAGCAGTTCTTC.

This clone was seen only a few times. This rearrangement joins TRBV7-2 to TRBJ2-1; D gene unclear. CDR3 length equals 11 residues. Trimming shortened V by 5 bases and J by 13 bases, and 12 bases separated the two germline ends. Germline V lookup: CDR1 SGHTA, CDR2 FQGNSA. The CDR3 sequence: CASSPGYTQFF. The CDR3 nucleotides are TGTGCCAGCAGCCCGGGCTACACCCAGTTCTTC.

This clone turned up a few times. The chain uses TRBV4-1 and TRBJ2-7; 13 bases map to TRBD2. J gave up 6 bases and V 1 base, and 9 bases lay outside the gene matches. Germline values: CDR1 MGHRA, CDR2 YSYEKL. The CDR3 runs to 17 residues. CDR3 coding DNA: TGCGCCAGCAGCCAAGTCCCGGGACTAGCGGGAACCAGCGAGCAGTACTTC. It yields the protein CASSQVPGLAGTSEQYF.

This clone came up a few times. This chain links TRBV5-4 with TRBJ2-2; D possibly corresponds to TRBD1 (5 bases). Germline CDR1 SGHNT, CDR2 YYREEE (reference sequence). The V and J ends lost 4 bases and 4 bases respectively, with 8 bases between them. This CDR3 region has 13 residues. The CDR3 DNA sequence: TGTGCCAGCAGCCAGCAGGGCACCGGGGAGCTGTTTTTT. Protein: CASSQQGTGELFF.

The chain couples TRBV25-1 to TRBJ2-1; 7 positions agree with TRBD1. This CDR3 has 16 residues. J was trimmed by 6 bases and V by 6 bases; bases with no gene match: 14. Germline CDR1 and CDR2: MGHDK and SYGVNS. CDR3 region: CASSWGVRGQVNEQFF. In nucleotides, the CDR3 is TGTGCCAGCAGCTGGGGTGTTAGGGGGCAGGTCAATGAGCAGTTCTTC.

The genes are TRBV18 and TRBJ1-1; D gene unclear. V shed 0 bases and J shed 0 bases, with 8 bases lying between them. The CDR3 has 15 amino acids. Germline V gene sequence: CDR1 KGHSH, CDR2 LQKENI. The CDR3 coding sequence is TGTGCCAGCTCACCACCGAAGAACCTGAACACTGAAGCTTTCTTT. Protein: CASSPPKNLNTEAFF.

The chain employs TRBV2 and TRBJ2-1; D unresolved. The germline V gene has CDR1 SNHLY and CDR2 FYNNEI. V was shortened by 3 bases and J by 6 bases, with 0 bases between the two germline ends. This CDR3 spans 10 amino acids. The CDR3 DNA is TGTGCCAGCAGTGACAATGAGCAGTTCTTC. It specifies CASSDNEQFF.

This chain connects TRBV5-1 to TRBJ2-5, with D unresolved. The CDR3 totals 14 residues. Germline V gene lookup returns CDR1 SGHRS and CDR2 YFSETQ. Trimming cost V 1 base and J 7 bases, with 14 bases left between them. CDR3 in DNA: TGCGCCAGCAGCTTGACCGTGGCGCAGGTGACCCAGTACTTC. This codes for CASSLTVAQVTQYF.

This chain connects TRBV5-6 to TRBJ1-2, with 9 bases aligning to TRBD1. The CDR3 spans 13 residues. Germline CDR1 SGHDT, CDR2 YYEEEE. V shed 2 bases, J shed 8 bases, and the junction held 4 bases outside the gene matches. The CDR3 nucleotides are TGTGCCAGCAGCTTCCGGGACAGGGAAGGCTACACCTTC. Encoded protein: CASSFRDREGYTF.

The chain carries TRBV28 and TRBJ1-5, with a possible D match to TRBD1 (6 bases). Looked up from germline, CDR1 is MDHEN and CDR2 is SYDVKM. The CDR3 totals 16 residues. The V gene lost 5 bases and the J gene lost 5 bases, with 19 bases spanning the gap. The CDR3 sequence: CASSNGGPAGYQPQHF. In DNA form, the CDR3 reads TGTGCCAGCAGTAATGGGGGGCCAGCCGGTTATCAGCCCCAGCATTTT.

The chain couples TRBV4-1 to TRBJ1-5; 11 nucleotides agree with TRBD1. In germline, CDR1 is MGHRA, CDR2 YSYEKL. CDR3 size: 17 residues. Germline trimming cut 4 bases from V and 0 bases from J; bases unmatched to any gene: 5. CDR3 region: CASSRDRGDYSNQPQHF. CDR3 in DNA: TGCGCCAGCAGCCGGGACAGGGGGGATTATAGCAATCAGCCCCAGCATTTT.

This clone has only one observation. This chain links TRBV19 with TRBJ2-7; D perhaps matches TRBD2 (5 bases). From germline, CDR1 is LNHDA and CDR2 SQIVND (reference sequence). The CDR3 sequence is 14 residues long. V was trimmed by 2 bases and J by 0 bases, leaving 8 bases between them. This chain's CDR3 is CASSIRGTSYEQYF. CDR3 nucleotides: TGTGCCAGTAGTATACGGGGTACCTCCTACGAGCAGTACTTC. The variable domain in full, with the rest retrieved from reference TRBV19 and TRBJ2-7, is DGGITQSPKYLFRKEGQNVTLSCEQNLNHDAMYWYRQDPGQGLRLIYYSQIVNDFQKGDIAEGYSVSREKKESFPLTVTSAQKNPTAFYLCASSIRGTSYEQYFGPGTRLTVT.

The V call is TRBV27, the J call TRBJ1-5, with D possibly TRBD1 on 6 matching bases. Germline V CDR1 and CDR2: MNHEY, SMNVEV (reference sequence). CDR3 length: 14 residues. The germline V and J ends were trimmed by 5 bases and 4 bases, with 12 bases remaining between them. In DNA, the CDR3 is TGTGCCAGCAGTCTCCAGGGGCCTAATCAGCCCCAGCATTTT. The encoded protein is CASSLQGPNQPQHF.

The chain combines TRBV7-3 with TRBJ2-3, with a tentative D call TRBD2 (5 bases). CDR1 and CDR2 from the germline V gene are SGHTA and FQGTGA. V gave up 5 bases and J gave up 0 bases, with 12 bases separating them. The CDR3 contains 15 residues. The CDR3 sequence is CASSPQGGSTDTQYF. Here the CDR3 DNA reads TGTGCCAGCAGCCCCCAAGGCGGGAGCACAGATACGCAGTATTTT.

The chain recombines TRBV6-4 with TRBJ2-7, with 9 bases identical to TRBD2. Germline CDR1 and CDR2: MRHNA and SNTAGT. V gave up 3 bases and J gave up 0 bases; unmatched junction bases: 3. The CDR3 sequence is 15 residues long. The CDR3 is CASSELAGSSYEQYF. As DNA, the CDR3 is TGTGCCAGCAGTGAGCTAGCGGGGAGCTCCTACGAGCAGTACTTC.

The V call is TRBV4-3, the J call TRBJ1-2; tentatively, D is TRBD1 (6 bases). CDR1 LGHNA and CDR2 YSLEER come from the germline V gene. Trimming stripped 4 bases from V and 8 bases from J, with 20 bases between. CDR3 length equals 15 residues. This CDR3 reads CASSPRGRGLGGYTF. CDR3 DNA sequence: TGCGCCAGCAGCCCCCGAGGGCGGGGGCTAGGCGGCTACACCTTC.

This clone has a handful of counts. CDR3 loop: CASSPGTGSSLWDGYTF. In DNA, the CDR3 is TGTGCCAGCAGCCCGGGGACAGGAAGCTCACTATGGGATGGCTACACCTTC. The chain recombines TRBV7-3 with TRBJ1-2, with TRBD1 identical over 8 bases. The germline CDR1 and CDR2 sequences are SGHTA and FQGTGA. This CDR3 has 17 amino acids. Trimming at V came to 5 bases and at J to 6 bases, leaving 17 bases not matched to a gene.

V is TRBV7-9 and J is TRBJ1-1; unclear D gene. The CDR3 is 12 amino acids. Germline CDR1 and CDR2: SEHNR and FQNEAQ (reference sequence). Trimming stripped 5 bases from V and 7 bases from J, with 11 bases between. This CDR3 reads CASSPPDGEAFF. CDR3 nucleotide sequence: TGTGCCAGCAGCCCCCCAGACGGTGAAGCTTTCTTT.

J is TRBJ1-1 and V is TRBV5-1; 9 positions match TRBD1. This CDR3 has 14 amino acids. Germline V gene data show CDR1 as SGHRS and CDR2 as YFSETQ. Losses at the gene ends were 4 bases for V and 1 base for J; bases not matched to a gene: 2. In DNA form, the CDR3 reads TGCGCCAGCAGCAGGACAGGGGAGAACACTGAAGCTTTCTTT. This gives the protein CASSRTGENTEAFF. Combining the CDR3 with reference TRBV5-1 and TRBJ1-1 gives the whole variable domain KAGVTQTPRYLIKTRGQQVTLSCSPISGHRSVSWYQQTPGQGLQFLFEYFSETQRNKGNFPGRFSGRQFSNSRSEMNVSTLELGDSALYLCASSRTGENTEAFFGQGTRLTVV.

The chain uses TRBV5-1 and TRBJ2-2; D is unresolved. V dropped 2 bases and J dropped 6 bases, with 14 bases sitting between them. The CDR3 covers 15 residues. Germline CDR1 SGHRS, CDR2 YFSETQ. CDR3 sequence: CASSFWAGASGELFF. As DNA, the CDR3 is TGCGCCAGCAGCTTCTGGGCCGGAGCGTCCGGGGAGCTGTTTTTT.

The V gene is TRBV6-5, the J gene TRBJ1-1, with D tentatively TRBD1 (6 bases). Germline CDR1 is MNHEY and CDR2 is SVGAGI. V was shortened by 6 bases and J by 10 bases, with 15 bases between the two germline ends. The CDR3 is 12 amino acids. This chain's CDR3 is CASSPRGGGAFF. The CDR3 DNA is TGTGCCAGCAGCCCCAGGGGCGGGGGAGCTTTCTTT.

The chain combines TRBV6-5 with TRBJ2-1; D might be TRBD2 (6 bases). Germline-derived CDR1 and CDR2 are MNHEY and SVGAGI. Trimming removed 5 bases from V and 8 bases from J, with 13 bases in between. The CDR3 has 13 amino acids. The CDR3 nucleotides are TGTGCCAGCAGTAGTATCCCGGGGGATGAGCAGTTCTTC. Its translation: CASSSIPGDEQFF.

This clone appeared once. The V call is TRBV6-5, the J call TRBJ1-1; D remains ambiguous. Germline loops: CDR1 MNHEY, CDR2 SVGAGI. The CDR3 is made up of 13 amino acids. With 6 bases removed from V and 6 bases from J, the gap between germline ends came to 14 bases. The CDR3 sequence is CASRPPAGSEAFF. CDR3 bases: TGTGCCAGCAGGCCTCCAGCTGGGTCTGAAGCTTTCTTT.

The chain joins TRBV7-2 to TRBJ2-7, with D hard to call. This CDR3 is built from 13 residues. The germline CDR1 and CDR2 sequences are SGHTA and FQGNSA. V lost 3 bases to trimming and J lost 3 bases, with 9 bases between them. The CDR3 here is CASSLPTNYEQYF. DNA of the CDR3: TGTGCCAGCAGCTTGCCGACGAACTACGAGCAGTACTTC. Complete variable domain (other parts from reference TRBV7-2 and TRBJ2-7): GAGVSQSPSNKVTEKGKDVELRCDPISGHTALYWYRQSLGQGLEFLIYFQGNSAPDKSGLPSDRFSAERTGGSVSTLTIQRTQQEDSAVYLCASSLPTNYEQYFGPGTRLTVT.

The V and J genes are TRBV7-9 and TRBJ1-4; D unresolved. The CDR3 loop spans 13 amino acids. The V gene's germline CDR1 is SEHNR and CDR2 FQNEAQ (reference sequence). Trimming shortened V by 7 bases and J by 3 bases, and 9 bases separated the two germline ends. CDR3: CASKWKSNEKLFF. The CDR3 region has the DNA TGTGCCAGCAAATGGAAGTCTAATGAAAAACTGTTTTTT.

As regards this clone: No DNA is shown, since the ends of the CDR3 on it are uncertain; the CDR3 is the one TCRdb lists. The rearrangement joins TRBV4-1 to TRBJ2-1; the DNA was not compared with TRBD2, the D call given in the table. Germline V lookup: CDR1 MGHRA, CDR2 YSYEKL. The CDR3 extends over 13 residues, inclusive of both ends. The CDR3 spells CASSQVGLGAEFF.